The 2 T cell receptor beta chains reported below all come from one sample, sequenced in a study of blood T cells in healthy people across ages. Combining a sample-barcoded 5' primer with a J-beta primer mix, a second PCR ran for about 7 to 12 cycles. TCRdb independently ran MiXCR on the 5' RACE reads; one entry per CDR3 protein. The profile shows approximately 1,100,000 distinct CDR3 sequences, more than 40% of them singletons. The sample taken for sequencing was blood. All receptors derive from an older woman in good health.

V usage is TRBV20-1 and J usage is TRBJ2-4; D ambiguous. The J call may not be correct, given that the DNA end is closer to TRBJ2-7. CDR3 length: 15 amino acids. Germline assignment: CDR1 DFQATT and CDR2 SNEGSKA (reference sequence). The chain's CDR3 is CSARMGTMGTYEQYF. In nucleotides, the CDR3 is TGCAGTGCTAGGATGGGCACTATGGGAACCTACGAGCAGTACTTC.

The table lists this clonotype with a few counts. This chain uses TRBV29-1 with TRBJ2-7; TRBD1 agrees at 9 bases. After removal of 5 bases from V and 0 bases from J, the junction contained 14 bases not matched to a gene. Germline CDR1 is SQVTM and CDR2 is ANQGSEA. The CDR3 loop spans 17 amino acids. CDR3 loop: CSVSGPPGQGFSYEQYF. The CDR3 DNA follows: TGCAGCGTTTCGGGCCCTCCGGGACAGGGTTTCTCCTACGAGCAGTACTTC.